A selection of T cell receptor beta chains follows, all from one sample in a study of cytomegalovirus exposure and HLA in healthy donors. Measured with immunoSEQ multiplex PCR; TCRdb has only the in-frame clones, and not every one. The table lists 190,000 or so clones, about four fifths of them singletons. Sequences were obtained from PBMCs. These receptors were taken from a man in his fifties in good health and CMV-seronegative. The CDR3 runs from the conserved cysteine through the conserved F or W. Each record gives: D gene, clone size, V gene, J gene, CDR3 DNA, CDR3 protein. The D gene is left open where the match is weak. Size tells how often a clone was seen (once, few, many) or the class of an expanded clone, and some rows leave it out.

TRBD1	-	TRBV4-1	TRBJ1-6	TGCGCCAGCAGCCACCCGAGTTCTCGTAGTTATCCCGGGACAGGGTTTGGCGGACCCCTCCACTTT	CASSHPSSRSYPGTGFGGPLHF
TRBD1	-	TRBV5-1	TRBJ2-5	TGCGCCAGCACCCTAAGACAGGGGGCAACGGAAGAGACCCAGTACTTC	CASTLRQGATEETQYF
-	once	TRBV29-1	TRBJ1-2	TGCAGCGTTGAATGGCAGGCTAACTATGGCTACACCTTC	CSVEWQANYGYTF
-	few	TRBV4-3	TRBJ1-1	TGCGCCAGCAGCCAAGACAGGAGGTTGACTGAAGCTTTCTTT	CASSQDRRLTEAFF
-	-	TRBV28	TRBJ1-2	TGTGCCAGCAGTTTAGTGGGGGCGCGGGGCTACACCTTC	CASSLVGARGYTF
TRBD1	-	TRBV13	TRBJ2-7	TGTGCCAGCAGCTCACAGGGGTCGTTACTCTCCTACGAGCAGTACTTC	CASSSQGSLLSYEQYF
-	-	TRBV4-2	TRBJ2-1	TGTGCCAGCAGCCGAGTAGGTGGGGCGGATAATGAGCAGTTCTTC	CASSRVGGADNEQFF
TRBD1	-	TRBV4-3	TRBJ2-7	TGCGCCAGCAGCCAAGATACCCGGACAGGAGTATACGAGCAGTACTTC	CASSQDTRTGVYEQYF
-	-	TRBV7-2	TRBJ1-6	TGTGCCAGCAGCAAACAGGGCCCGATTGGTTCACCCCTCCACTTT	CASSKQGPIGSPLHF
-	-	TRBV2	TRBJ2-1	TGTGCCAGCAGTGAATTGGCTTTTTCTAATGAGCAGTTCTTC	CASSELAFSNEQFF
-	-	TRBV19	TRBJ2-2	TGTGCCAGTAGTAGCAAAGGACAGATCACCGGGGAGCTGTTTTTT	CASSSKGQITGELFF
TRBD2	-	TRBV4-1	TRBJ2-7	TGCGCCAGCAGCCACGGGACTAGCGGCTACGAGCAGTACTTC	CASSHGTSGYEQYF
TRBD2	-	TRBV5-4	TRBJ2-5	TGTGCCAGCAGCTTGAGTCGGGGGGGCCCTGGGGAGACCCAGTACTTC	CASSLSRGGPGETQYF
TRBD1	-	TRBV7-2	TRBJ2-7	TGTGCCAGCAGCCCGGCCGGGACAGCATCCCACGAGCAGTACTTC	CASSPAGTASHEQYF
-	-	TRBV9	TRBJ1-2	TGTGCCAGCAGCGACCGGGACACTGCTAACTATGGCTACACCTTC	CASSDRDTANYGYTF
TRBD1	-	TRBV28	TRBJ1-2	TGTGCCAGCGCTACCTCCGGGACAGGGGAGTATGGCTACACCTTC	CASATSGTGEYGYTF
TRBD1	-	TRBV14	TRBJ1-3	TGTGCCAGCAGCCAAGATCTACAGGGGGGAAACACCATATATTTT	CASSQDLQGGNTIYF
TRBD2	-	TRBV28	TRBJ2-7	TGTGCCAGCAGAAGGACTAGGAGCTACGAGCAGTACTTC	CASRRTRSYEQYF
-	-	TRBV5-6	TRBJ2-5	TGTGCCAGCAGCAGGACAGAAGAGACCCAGTACTTC	CASSRTEETQYF
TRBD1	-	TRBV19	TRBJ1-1	TGTGCCAGCCGCAAGGACAGGGGGCCAACGAACACTGAAGCTTTCTTT	CASRKDRGPTNTEAFF
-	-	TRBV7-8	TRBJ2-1	TGTGCCAGCAGCCCTGGGCAGGGATTGAATGAGCAGTTCTTC	CASSPGQGLNEQFF
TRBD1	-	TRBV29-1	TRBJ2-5	TGCAGCGCTACCGGGACAGGGGGCGAAGAGACCCAGTACTTC	CSATGTGGEETQYF
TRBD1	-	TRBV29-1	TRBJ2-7	TGCAGCGTAACGACAGGGAGCTCCTACGAGCAGTACTTC	CSVTTGSSYEQYF
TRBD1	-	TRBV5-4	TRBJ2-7	TGTGCCAGCAGCATCACGGACAGGGCCTACGAGCAGTACTTC	CASSITDRAYEQYF
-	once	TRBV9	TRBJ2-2	TGTGCCAGCAGCGAAGGGGGGGTAGGGGAGCTGTTTTTT	CASSEGGVGELFF
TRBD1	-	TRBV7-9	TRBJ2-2	TGTGCCAGCAGCTTCGCCGGGACAGGGAAGACCGGGGAGCTGTTTTTT	CASSFAGTGKTGELFF
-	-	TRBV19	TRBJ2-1	TGTGCCAGTAGTATGAGGAGGGGAAGCTCCTACAATGAGCAGTTCTTC	CASSMRRGSSYNEQFF
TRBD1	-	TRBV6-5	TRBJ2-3	TGTGCCAGCAGTTACGCCAGGGGGCCCACAGATACGCAGTATTTT	CASSYARGPTDTQYF
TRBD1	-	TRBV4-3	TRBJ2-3	TGCGCCAGCAGCCAAGATCGGGACAGAATTTCTAGCACAGATACGCAGTATTTT	CASSQDRDRISSTDTQYF
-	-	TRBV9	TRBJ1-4	TGTGCCAGCAGCAGATTGGACAGCGCTAATGAAAAACTGTTTTTT	CASSRLDSANEKLFF
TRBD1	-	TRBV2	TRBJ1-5	TGTGCCAGCAGTGAAGCCTTGGGACAGGGCAATCAGCCCCAGCATTTT	CASSEALGQGNQPQHF
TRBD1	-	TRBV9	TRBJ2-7	TGTGCCAGCAGCCCCACGGGACAGGGGCACTACGAGCAGTACTTC	CASSPTGQGHYEQYF
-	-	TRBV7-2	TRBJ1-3	TGTGCCAGCACCACAGTGGCTGGAAACACCATATATTTT	CASTTVAGNTIYF
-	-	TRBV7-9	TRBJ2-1	TGTGCCAGCAGCTCGCCGGGAATTTACGGCCATGAGCAGTTCTTC	CASSSPGIYGHEQFF
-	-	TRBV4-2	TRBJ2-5	TGTGCCAGCAGCCAAGAACTTCTTTCAGAGACCCAGTACTTC	CASSQELLSETQYF
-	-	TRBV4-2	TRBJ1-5	TGTACCAGCAGCCAAGATCGCGGGAATCAGCCCCAGCATTTT	CTSSQDRGNQPQHF
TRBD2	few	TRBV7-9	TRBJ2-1	TGTGCCAGCAGCCACCGGGTAGCGGGTAAAAATGAGCAGTTCTTC	CASSHRVAGKNEQFF
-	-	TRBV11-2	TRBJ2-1	TGTGCCAGCAGCTTACGAATTCGGGGTGAGCAGTTCTTC	CASSLRIRGEQFF
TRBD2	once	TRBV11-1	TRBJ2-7	TGTGCCAGCAGCTTAGAAGGGACTAGCCAGTACGAGCAGTACTTC	CASSLEGTSQYEQYF
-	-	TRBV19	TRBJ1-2	TGTGCCAGTAGACAACAGGGTTGGAACTATGGCTACACCTTC	CASRQQGWNYGYTF